This TCR beta chain was sequenced during a study of cytomegalovirus exposure and HLA in healthy donors. Study-level results: Beyond CMV serostatus, there was no information to go on about immune exposure.

With 60 Vbeta and 13 Jbeta primers, the PCR was carried out. Assay: immunoSEQ multiplex PCR; the TCRdb copy retains only in-frame clones and omits some. Seen here are 65,000 to 90,000 clones, around 80% observed once, and the top ten hold 1.5% to 2%. The CDR3 runs to 12 residues. V was pared by 3 bases and J by 8 bases, with 10 bases between. Germline loops: CDR1 KGHSH, CDR2 LQKENI. In regard to this clone: Antigen unknown.

The sequence derives from a man between 18 and 35 years old in good health and CMV-seronegative. The chain carries TRBV18 and TRBJ1-2, with TRBD1 as a possible D gene (6 bases). Sequencing was carried out using PBMCs. The CDR3 here is CASSPDSSGYTF. CDR3 sequence (DNA): TGTGCCAGCTCACCGGACAGTAGCGGCTACACCTTC.